This TCR beta chain was sequenced in a study of OX40 agonist ivuxolimab in advanced cancers. The repertoire was sequenced with immunoSEQ multiplex PCR; TCRdb's copy has only in-frame clones and lacks some. The sample includes around 92,000 clones, approximately 93% of them seen just once. Losses at the gene ends were 5 bases for V and 11 bases for J; bases not matched to a gene: 8. The CDR3 sequence is 12 residues long. Germline loops: CDR1 MNHNS, CDR2 SASEGT. Material: CD4+ or CD8+ T cells sorted from blood, obtained in a trial of the OX40 agonist ivuxolimab. This sequence joins TRBV6-1 and TRBJ1-1; 7 nucleotides line up with TRBD1. This sequence originates from an adult with an advanced solid tumor such as melanoma, head and neck, liver or kidney cancer. In nucleotides, the CDR3 is TGTGCCAGCAGTCTCGGACAGGTTCGCGCTTTCTTT. Encoded protein: CASSLGQVRAFF.